This T cell receptor beta chain was sequenced during a study of T-cell reconstitution after alpha-beta-depleted transplantation in children. This clonotype was detected a few times. The germline gives CDR1 SQVTM, CDR2 ANQGSEA. Trimming took 3 bases from V and 7 from J, leaving 15 bases between them. CDR3 length: 13 amino acids. Unique molecular identifiers were used in preparing the TCRbeta library. TCRdb itself ran the PCR reads through MiXCR, one entry per CDR3 protein. This table has 250,000 to 300,000 distinct CDR3 sequences, 9.9% appearing once. Sequences were derived from PBMCs from the stem cell graft donor, sampled from the stem cell graft. The genes are TRBV29-1 and TRBJ1-1; D remains unclear. The clonotype comes from a human donor who donated a stem cell graft to a child with SCID. CDR3 region: CSVDSPVSSEAFF. CDR3 DNA: TGCAGCGTTGATTCCCCGGTTTCGAGTGAAGCTTTCTTT.